The entry below describes one T cell receptor (beta chain). What it binds is unknown. Amplified TCR beta CDR3 regions derived from RNA transcripts. The HTBI set primed first-round TCR CDR3 RT-PCR. TCRdb reprocessed the multiplex PCR reads via MiXCR and lists one record per CDR3 protein. This sample yields 300,000 to 450,000 distinct CDR3 sequences, of which more than 12% are seen a single time; 20% belongs to the top ten. It was uncontrolled infection, other autoimmune disease, pregnancy or lactation that excluded patients. Clinical symptoms, serum thyroxine and TRAb, thyroid ultrasound and orbital computed tomography together formed the diagnostic basis. The sample originates from a study of T cells in Graves' hyperthyroidism and ophthalmopathy. The wider study: The authors collected peripheral blood at initial diagnosis, before any treatment. Study outcomes and limitations: Among clonotypes expanded in thyroid above 0.001, most were also found in blood.

The CDR3 is 11 amino acids. With 4 bases removed from V and 4 bases from J, the gap between germline ends came to 7 bases. CDR1 DFQATT and CDR2 SNEGSKA come from the germline V gene (reference sequence). This chain joins TRBV20-1 and TRBJ1-2; TRBD1 might be the D (5 bases). The receptor was derived from a woman in her twenties or thirties with Graves' ophthalmopathy. What was sequenced was blood. The CDR3 DNA is TGCAGTGCTAAAGGGACCTATGGCTACACCTTC. Protein: CSAKGTYGYTF.